The rows below give T cell receptor beta chains drawn from one sample of a study of cytomegalovirus exposure and HLA in healthy donors. The data were produced by immunoSEQ multiplex PCR, yet TCRdb's version contains in-frame clones alone and is incomplete. The data hold over 85,000 clones, with around 60% observed a single time. Specimen: PBMCs. The receptors originated from a human donor in good health. Both conserved end residues are part of each CDR3. The order of the fields is D gene, J gene, CDR3 length, clone size, V gene, CDR3 protein, CDR3 DNA. The D gene is left open where the match is weak. Where a row states a size, it is once, few, many or the class of an expanded clone; other rows omit it.

NA,TRBJ2-7,13,NA,TRBV2,CASRSGVTYEQYF,TGTGCCAGCAGGTCAGGCGTTACCTACGAGCAGTACTTC
NA,TRBJ2-7,14,NA,TRBV7-9,CASSLVGESYEQYF,TGTGCCAGCAGCTTAGTTGGAGAGTCCTACGAGCAGTACTTC
TRBD1,TRBJ1-5,15,NA,TRBV12-5,CASGLGGQGAQPQHF,TGTGCTAGTGGTTTGGGCGGACAGGGTGCTCAGCCCCAGCATTTT
TRBD1,TRBJ2-3,14,NA,TRBV7-3,CASTMTGSTDTQYF,TGTGCCAGCACCATGACAGGGTCCACAGATACGCAGTATTTT
NA,TRBJ2-4,15,NA,TRBV28,CASSSPPVAKNIQYF,TGTGCCAGCAGTTCCCCACCAGTAGCCAAAAACATTCAGTACTTC
TRBD2,TRBJ2-1,15,NA,TRBV11-2,CASSAELAGVGEQFF,TGTGCCAGCAGCGCGGAACTAGCGGGAGTCGGGGAGCAGTTCTTC
NA,TRBJ1-1,14,NA,TRBV19,CASSTPRENTEAFF,TGTGCCAGTAGTACACCGAGGGAGAACACTGAAGCTTTCTTT
TRBD1,TRBJ2-7,15,few,TRBV7-6,CASSLGQTDYHEQYF,TGTGCCAGCAGCTTGGGACAGACAGATTACCACGAGCAGTACTTC
NA,TRBJ1-1,12,few,TRBV28,CASSNRDPEAFF,TGTGCCAGCAGTAACAGGGACCCTGAAGCTTTCTTT
TRBD2,TRBJ2-1,19,NA,TRBV13,CASSLLGLADSLRRDEQFF,TGTGCCAGCAGCTTATTGGGACTAGCGGATTCCTTACGGCGGGATGAGCAGTTCTTC
TRBD2,TRBJ2-5,11,NA,TRBV2,CAWGLQETQYF,TGTGCCTGGGGACTACAAGAGACCCAGTACTTC
NA,TRBJ2-1,15,NA,TRBV6-5,CASSTPRGYYNEQFF,TGTGCCAGCAGTACCCCCCGGGGGTACTACAATGAGCAGTTCTTC
NA,TRBJ2-1,11,NA,TRBV28,CASPGYNEQFF,TGTGCCTCCCCGGGCTACAATGAGCAGTTCTTC
TRBD2,TRBJ2-7,19,NA,TRBV7-9,CASSPSGLGERESVYEQYF,TGTGCCAGCAGCCCATCGGGTCTGGGTGAGCGGGAGAGCGTATACGAGCAGTACTTC
TRBD2,TRBJ2-4,17,NA,TRBV2,CASSEGGGRPTKNIQYF,TGTGCCAGCAGTGAGGGGGGCGGGAGGCCCACCAAAAACATTCAGTACTTC
NA,TRBJ2-6,17,NA,TRBV4-2,CASSRNRQSSGANVLTF,TGTGCCAGCAGCCGTAACCGACAGTCCTCTGGGGCCAACGTCCTGACTTTC
NA,TRBJ1-5,15,NA,TRBV7-8,CASTSQTRADQPQHF,TGTGCCAGCACCTCTCAAACCAGGGCTGATCAGCCCCAGCATTTT